The clone carrying this T cell receptor beta chain was recorded many times. Looked up from germline, CDR1 is SQVTM and CDR2 is ANQGSEA. This CDR3 is 12 amino acids long. With 1 base removed from V and 9 bases from J, the gap between germline ends came to 11 bases. TCRdb re-called the RT-PCR reads through MiXCR, storing one row per CDR3 protein. The sample contains more than 600,000 distinct CDR3 sequences, 12% to 15% of which appear only once. Sequenced: memory CD4+ T cells from blood. The TCR comes from a female donor in good health, serving as a healthy control. The chain couples TRBV29-1 to TRBJ2-3; D not certain. The CDR3 loop is CSVEGALYTQYF. Here the CDR3 DNA reads TGCAGCGTTGAAGGGGCCCTTTACACGCAGTATTTT.